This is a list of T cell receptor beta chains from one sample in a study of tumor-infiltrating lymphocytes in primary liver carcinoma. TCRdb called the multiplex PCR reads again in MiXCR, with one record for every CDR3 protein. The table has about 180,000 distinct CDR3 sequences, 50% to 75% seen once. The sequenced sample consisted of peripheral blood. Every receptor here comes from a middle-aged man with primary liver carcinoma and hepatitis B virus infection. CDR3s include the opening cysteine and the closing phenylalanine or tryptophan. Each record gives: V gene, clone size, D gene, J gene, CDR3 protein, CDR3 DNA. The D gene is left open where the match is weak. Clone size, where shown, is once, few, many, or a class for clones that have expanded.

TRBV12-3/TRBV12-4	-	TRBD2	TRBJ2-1	CASSHSGGPLGEQSF	TGTGCCAGCAGTCACAGCGGGGGGCCGCTGGGCGAGCAGTCCTTC
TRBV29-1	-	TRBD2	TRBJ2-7	CSVSFSGRTYEQYF	TGCAGCGTTTCGTTTAGCGGGAGAACCTACGAGCAGTACTTC
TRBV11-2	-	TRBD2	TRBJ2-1	CASSLGALAGGPNNVQFF	TGTGCCAGCAGCCTAGGGGCCCTAGCGGGAGGGCCTAATAATGTGCAGTTCTTC
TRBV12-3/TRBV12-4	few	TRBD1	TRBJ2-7	CASIMTGNYEQYF	TGTGCCAGCATTATGACAGGGAACTACGAGCAGTACTTC
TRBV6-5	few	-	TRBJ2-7	CASSPQGGRSYEQYF	TGTGCCAGCAGCCCCCAGGGCGGTCGCTCCTACGAGCAGTACTTC
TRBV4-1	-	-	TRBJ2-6	CASSDTLRAGSNVLTF	TGCGCCAGCAGCGATACCCTCAGGGCTGGGTCCAACGTCCTGACTTTC
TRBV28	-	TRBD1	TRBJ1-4	CASSETGATNEKLFF	TGTGCCAGCAGTGAAACAGGGGCAACTAATGAAAAACTGTTTTTT
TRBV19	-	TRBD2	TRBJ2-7	CASSIRGGEQYF	TGTGCCAGTAGTATCCGGGGGGGCGAGCAGTACTTC
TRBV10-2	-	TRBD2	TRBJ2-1	CASCGTSDYNEQFF	TGTGCCAGCTGTGGAACTAGCGACTACAATGAACAGTTCTTC
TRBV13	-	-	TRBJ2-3	CASSLRASGTDTQYF	TGTGCCAGCAGCTTGAGGGCTAGCGGCACAGATACGCAGTATTTT
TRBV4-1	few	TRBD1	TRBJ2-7	CASSQRDYRGFHEQYF	TGCGCCAGCAGCCAGCGCGATTACAGGGGATTCCACGAGCAGTACTTC
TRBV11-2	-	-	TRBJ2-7	CVSSLTDGGCEQYF	TGTGTCAGCAGCCTAACCGACGGAGGCTGCGAGCAGTACTTC
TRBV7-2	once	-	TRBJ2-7	CASSPSSPDYEQYF	TGTGCCAGCAGCCCGAGCAGTCCCGACTACGAGCAGTACTTC
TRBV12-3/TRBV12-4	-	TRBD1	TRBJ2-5	CAISELDRVGAETQYF	TGTGCCATCAGTGAGCTGGACAGGGTAGGCGCAGAGACCCAGTACTTC
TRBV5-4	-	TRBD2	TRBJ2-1	CASSRGGGEGYNEQFF	TGTGCCAGCAGCCGGGGGGGAGGAGAGGGATACAATGAGCAGTTCTTT
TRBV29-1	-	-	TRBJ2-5	CSIEREGRGTQETQYF	TGCAGCATTGAACGGGAGGGCAGGGGGACCCAAGAGACCCAGTACTTC
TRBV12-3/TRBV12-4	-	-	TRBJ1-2	CACSSGRSEAGYTF	TGCGCCTGCAGTTCGGGGCGCTCGGAGGCCGGCTACACCTTC
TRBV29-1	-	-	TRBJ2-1	CSGGVGVSGYYNEQFF	TGCAGCGGGGGGGTCGGGGTTAGCGGATACTACAATGAGCAGTTCTTC
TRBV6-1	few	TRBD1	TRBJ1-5	CASSDRQGDQPQHF	TGTGCCAGCAGTGACAGACAGGGCGATCAGCCCCAGCATTTT
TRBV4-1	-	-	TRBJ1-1	CARSQGGHGEEAFF	TGCGCCAGGAGCCAAGGTGGTCACGGGGAGGAAGCTTTCTTT
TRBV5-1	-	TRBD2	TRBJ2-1	CASSLGTSNGQFF	TGCGCCAGCAGCCTTGGGACTAGCAATGGGCAGTTCTTC
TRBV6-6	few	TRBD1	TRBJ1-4	CASSYQGQGGEKLFF	TGTGCCAGCAGTTACCAGGGACAGGGAGGAGAAAAACTGTTTTTT
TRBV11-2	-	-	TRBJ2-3	CASSKLPSRTYTQYF	TGTGCCAGCAGCAAACTTCCTTCACGCACATATACGCAGTATTTT
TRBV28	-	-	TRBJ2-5	CASSSWVKSQETQYF	TGTGCCAGCAGCTCCTGGGTCAAAAGTCAAGAGACCCAGTACTTC
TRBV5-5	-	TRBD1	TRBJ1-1	CASSSATGGTEAFF	TGTGCCAGCAGCTCAGCAACAGGGGGAACTGAAGCTTTCTTT
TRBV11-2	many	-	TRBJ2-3	CASSLGGTFLQYF	TGTGCCAGCAGCTTAGGAGGGACCTTTTTGCAGTATTTT
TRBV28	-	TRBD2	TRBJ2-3	CAIHSSGRGGTQYF	TGTGCCATCCATTCTAGCGGGAGAGGAGGTACGCAGTATTTT
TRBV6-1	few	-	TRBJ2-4	CASSEYRDTLAKNIQYF	TGTGCCAGCAGTGAATACCGGGACACGTTAGCCAAAAACATTCAGTACTTC
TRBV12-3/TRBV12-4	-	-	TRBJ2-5	CASSLRGGAVETQYF	TGTGCCAGCAGTTTACGCGGTGGGGCCGTCGAGACCCAGTACTTC
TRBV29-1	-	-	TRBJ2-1	CSAVQDEQFF	TGCAGCGCTGTTCAGGATGAGCAGTTCTTC
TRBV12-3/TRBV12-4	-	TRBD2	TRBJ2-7	CASSSEKTREQHF	TGTGCCAGTAGTTCGGAGAAGACGCGGGAGCAGCACTTC
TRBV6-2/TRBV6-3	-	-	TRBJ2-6	CASTSGATSGANVLTF	TGTGCCAGCACTTCAGGGGCGACATCTGGGGCCAACGTCCTGACTTTC
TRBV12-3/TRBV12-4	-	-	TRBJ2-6	CASSPDSFSGANVLTF	TGTGCCAGCAGTCCAGACAGTTTCTCTGGGGCCAACGTCCTGACTTTC
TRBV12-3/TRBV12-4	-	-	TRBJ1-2	CASTLMGGYGYTF	TGTGCCAGCACCCTCATGGGGGGGTATGGCTACACCTTC
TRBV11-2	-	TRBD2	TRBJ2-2	CVSSLILPTSGKGGELFF	TGTGTCAGTAGCTTGATCCTACCAACTAGCGGGAAGGGCGGGGAGCTGTTTTTT
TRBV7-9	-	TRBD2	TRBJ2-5	CASSSLAAETQYF	TGTGCCAGCAGCTCCCTAGCGGCAGAGACCCAGTACTTC
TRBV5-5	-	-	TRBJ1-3	CASSLRQGNTIYF	TGTGCCAGCAGCTTGAGACAGGGAAACACCATATATTTT